This T cell receptor (beta chain) stems from a study of cytomegalovirus exposure and HLA in healthy donors. Turning to the study itself: The 90 to 150 validation repertoires matched the 500 to 750 first-cohort repertoires in platform, a later analysis reported. Overall study results and limits: In vitro confirmation showed a few CMV-associated chains to be CMV antigen specific. Most observed TCR sequences were rare, whereas some public TCRs were detected in many donors.

On this clone itself: The antigen remains unidentified.

The assay was immunoSEQ multiplex PCR, and TCRdb's table has in-frame clones only and misses some. The sample includes 150,000 to 200,000 clones, around 82% of them seen just once. The donors were members of the roughly 120-subject validation cohort (separate from the roughly 700-subject first cohort). There are 18 residues in the CDR3. V was pared by 6 bases and J by 0 bases, with 9 bases of the junction left unmatched. Germline CDR1 reads SGHTA; CDR2 reads FQGNSA. The clonotype comes from a man aged 30-40 years in good health and CMV-seropositive. This chain uses TRBV7-2 with TRBJ2-3, with 13 positions matching TRBD2. Sequenced input: PBMCs. This CDR3 reads CASRTGTSGVFSTDTQYF. As DNA, the CDR3 is TGTGCCAGCAGAACCGGGACTAGCGGGGTTTTTAGCACAGATACGCAGTATTTT.